This T cell receptor beta chain was obtained from a study of radiation and T cells in renal cell carcinoma. With respect to this clone: Its antigen remains unidentified.

The time point is: blood 4 weeks post-SBRT, at nephrectomy. Treatment described: 15 Gy SBRT to primary tumor, nephrectomy 4 weeks later. Radiation-treated patients gave blood at baseline, week 2 and week 4. The assay was immunoSEQ multiplex PCR, and TCRdb's table has in-frame clones only and misses some. This table has about 62,000 clones, 60% to 85% appearing once. Germline V CDR1 and CDR2: SGHAT, FQNNGV. V was shortened by 4 bases and J by 5 bases, with 8 bases between the two germline ends. The CDR3 is made up of 12 amino acids. Study findings and constraints: From baseline, blood top tumor clonotypes peaked at 2 weeks post-radiation.

The origin of this receptor is a man in his fifties or sixties with renal cell carcinoma. Sequenced material: blood, taken from a patient whose treatment included radiotherapy and nephrectomy. V usage is TRBV11-2 and J usage is TRBJ2-5; D not resolved. CDR3 sequence reads: CASSSEGETQYF. CDR3 in DNA: TGTGCCAGCAGCTCCGAAGGGGAGACCCAGTACTTC.